This TCR beta chain was captured by sequencing in a study of cytomegalovirus exposure and HLA in healthy donors. Study-level background: Earlier work reported some 110 million unique TCR beta sequences from 170 million or so T cells. Points from the study as a whole: A later analysis found TCR association rates differed by HLA locus, highest for DRB1 and lowest for HLA-C. Certain sequence variants were highly shared and formed a cluster, and this cluster was likely a sequencing artifact. Listed as cytomegalovirus-associated were over 150 TCR beta chains.

PCR employed 60 Vbeta and 13 Jbeta primers. This table comes from immunoSEQ multiplex PCR, and its TCRdb copy is limited to in-frame clones, with some not included. The sample records some 170,000 clones, over 70% being singletons. The germline CDR1 and CDR2 sequences are MNHEY and SVGAGI. J lost 14 bases, V lost 4 bases, and 5 bases had no gene match. CDR3 length equals 12 residues. To note about this clone: Its antigen is not identified.

This receptor was obtained from a male donor in good health and CMV-seronegative. The source material was PBMCs. The rearrangement joins TRBV6-5 to TRBJ1-6; TRBD1 agrees at 7 bases. As DNA, the CDR3 is TGTGCCAGCAGTTCCCCCAGGGGGACCCTCCACTTT. It is translated as CASSSPRGTLHF.